This T cell receptor beta chain was identified during a study of control samples from healthy donors and cancer patients. Generated by immunoSEQ multiplex PCR, the TCRdb table keeps only in-frame clones and is missing some. The table has over 150,000 clones, roughly 94% seen once. This clone was found once. Germline V gives CDR1 SNHLY, CDR2 FYNNEI. This CDR3 region has 11 residues. Trimming took off 3 bases at V and 12 bases at J, with 9 bases between the two ends. This TCR was recovered from a middle-aged man in good health. J is TRBJ2-1 and V is TRBV2; D may be TRBD1 or TRBD2 (5 bases each). The sample comprised blood. Written as DNA, the CDR3 is TGTGCCAGCAGTGACCCTGGGGGGCAGTTCTTC. It specifies CASSDPGGQFF.